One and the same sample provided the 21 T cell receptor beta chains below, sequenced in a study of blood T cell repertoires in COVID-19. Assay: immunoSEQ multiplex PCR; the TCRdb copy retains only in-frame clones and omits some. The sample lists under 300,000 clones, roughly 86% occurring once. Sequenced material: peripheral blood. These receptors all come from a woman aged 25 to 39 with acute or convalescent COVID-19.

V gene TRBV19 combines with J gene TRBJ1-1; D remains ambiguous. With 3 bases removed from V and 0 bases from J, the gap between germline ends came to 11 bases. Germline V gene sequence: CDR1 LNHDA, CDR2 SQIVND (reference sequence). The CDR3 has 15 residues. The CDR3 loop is CASSISWQMNTEAFF. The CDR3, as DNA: TGTGCCAGTAGTATTTCGTGGCAAATGAACACTGAAGCTTTCTTT.

CDR3 DNA: TGTGCCAGCAGCAGGGACAGGGCGACCACTGAAGCTTTCTTT. Its translation: CASSRDRATTEAFF. V is TRBV3-1 (or the pseudogene TRBV3-2) and J is TRBJ1-1; 9 bases are a match to TRBD1. The germline V gene encodes CDR1 LGHDT and CDR2 YNNKEL (reference sequence). This CDR3 is built from 14 residues. Losses at the gene ends were 5 bases for V and 4 bases for J; bases not matched to a gene: 5.

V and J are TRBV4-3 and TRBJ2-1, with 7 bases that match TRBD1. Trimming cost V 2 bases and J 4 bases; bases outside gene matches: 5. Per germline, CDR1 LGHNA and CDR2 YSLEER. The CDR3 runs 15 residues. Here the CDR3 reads CASSQPGQYYNEQFF. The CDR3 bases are TGCGCCAGCAGCCAACCGGGACAGTATTACAATGAGCAGTTCTTC.

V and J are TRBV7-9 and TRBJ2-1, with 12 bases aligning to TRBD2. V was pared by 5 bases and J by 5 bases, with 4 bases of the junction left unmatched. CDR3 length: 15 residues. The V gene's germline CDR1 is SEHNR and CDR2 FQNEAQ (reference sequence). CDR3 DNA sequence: TGTGCCAGCAGCGTCCGGACTAGCGGGAACAATGAGCAGTTCTTC. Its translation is CASSVRTSGNNEQFF.

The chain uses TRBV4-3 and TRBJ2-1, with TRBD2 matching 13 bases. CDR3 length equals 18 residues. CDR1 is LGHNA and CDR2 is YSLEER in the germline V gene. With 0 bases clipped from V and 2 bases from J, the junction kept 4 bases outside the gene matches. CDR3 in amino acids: CASSQDEGTSGTYNEQFF. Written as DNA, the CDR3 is TGCGCCAGCAGCCAAGATGAGGGGACTAGCGGGACCTACAATGAGCAGTTCTTC.

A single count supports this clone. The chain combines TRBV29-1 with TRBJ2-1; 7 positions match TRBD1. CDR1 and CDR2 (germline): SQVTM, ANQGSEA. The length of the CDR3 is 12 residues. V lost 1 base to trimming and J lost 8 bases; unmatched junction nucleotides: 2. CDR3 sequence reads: CSVEGQGDEQFF. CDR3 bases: TGCAGCGTTGAAGGACAGGGCGATGAGCAGTTCTTC.

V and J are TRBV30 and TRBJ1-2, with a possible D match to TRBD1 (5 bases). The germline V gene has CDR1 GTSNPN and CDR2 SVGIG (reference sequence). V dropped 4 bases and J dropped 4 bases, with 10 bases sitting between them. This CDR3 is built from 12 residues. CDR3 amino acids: CAWKRGPYGYTF. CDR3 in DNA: TGTGCCTGGAAGCGGGGCCCCTATGGCTACACCTTC.

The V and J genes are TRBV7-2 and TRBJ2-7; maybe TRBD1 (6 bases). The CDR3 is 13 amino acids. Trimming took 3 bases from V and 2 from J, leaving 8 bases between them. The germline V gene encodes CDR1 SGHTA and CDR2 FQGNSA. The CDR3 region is CASSFTGTYEQYF. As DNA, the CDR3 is TGTGCCAGCAGCTTTACAGGGACCTACGAGCAGTACTTC.

CDR3 sequence reads: CASSSGNEQFF. The CDR3 region has the DNA TGTGCCAGCAGCTCAGGCAATGAGCAGTTCTTC. This rearrangement joins TRBV7-2 to TRBJ2-1; D is undetermined. V lost 4 bases to trimming and J lost 6 bases, with 4 bases between them. CDR3 length: 11 residues. CDR1 SGHTA and CDR2 FQGNSA come from the germline V gene.

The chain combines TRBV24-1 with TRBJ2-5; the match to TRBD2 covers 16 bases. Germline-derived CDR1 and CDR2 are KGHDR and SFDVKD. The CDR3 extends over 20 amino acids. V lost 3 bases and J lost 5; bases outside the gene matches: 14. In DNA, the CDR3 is TGTGCCACCAGTGATCCGCCGCCCGGGACTAGCGGGAGGGCCGTGGAGACCCAGTACTTC. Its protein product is CATSDPPPGTSGRAVETQYF.

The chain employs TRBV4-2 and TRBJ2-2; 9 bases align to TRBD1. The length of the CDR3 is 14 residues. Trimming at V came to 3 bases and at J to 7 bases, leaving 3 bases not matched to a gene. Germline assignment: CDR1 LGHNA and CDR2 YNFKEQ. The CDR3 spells CASSQGQGGGELFF. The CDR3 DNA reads TGTGCCAGCAGCCAGGGACAGGGAGGCGGGGAGCTGTTTTTT.

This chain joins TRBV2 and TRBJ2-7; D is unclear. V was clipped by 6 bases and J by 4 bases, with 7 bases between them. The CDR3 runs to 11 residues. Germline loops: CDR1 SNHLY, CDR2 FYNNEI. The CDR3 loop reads CASREIYEQYF. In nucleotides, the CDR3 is TGTGCCAGCAGGGAAATATACGAGCAGTACTTC.

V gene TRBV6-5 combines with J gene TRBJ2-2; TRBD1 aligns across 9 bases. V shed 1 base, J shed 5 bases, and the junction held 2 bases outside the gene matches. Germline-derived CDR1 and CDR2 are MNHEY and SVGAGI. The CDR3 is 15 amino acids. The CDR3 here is CASSYWDRATGELFF. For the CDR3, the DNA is TGTGCCAGCAGTTACTGGGACAGGGCAACCGGGGAGCTGTTTTTT.

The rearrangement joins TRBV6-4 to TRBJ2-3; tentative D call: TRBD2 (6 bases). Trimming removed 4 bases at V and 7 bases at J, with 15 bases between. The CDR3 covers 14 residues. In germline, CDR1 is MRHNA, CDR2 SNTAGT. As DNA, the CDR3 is TGTGCCAGCAGTGCCTCGGGACTTCCAAATACGCAGTATTTT. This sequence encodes CASSASGLPNTQYF.

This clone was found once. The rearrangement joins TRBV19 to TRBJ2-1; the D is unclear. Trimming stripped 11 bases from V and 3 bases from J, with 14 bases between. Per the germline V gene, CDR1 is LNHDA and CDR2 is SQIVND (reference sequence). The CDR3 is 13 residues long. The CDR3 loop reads CASKSRNYNEQFF. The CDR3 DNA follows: TGTGCCTCAAAGTCCAGGAACTACAATGAGCAGTTCTTC.

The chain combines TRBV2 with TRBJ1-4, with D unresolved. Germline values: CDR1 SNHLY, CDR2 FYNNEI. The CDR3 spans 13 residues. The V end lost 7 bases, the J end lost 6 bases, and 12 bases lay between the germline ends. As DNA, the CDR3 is TGTGCCAGCAAGGGAGGTTTTGATGAAAAACTGTTTTTT. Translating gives CASKGGFDEKLFF.

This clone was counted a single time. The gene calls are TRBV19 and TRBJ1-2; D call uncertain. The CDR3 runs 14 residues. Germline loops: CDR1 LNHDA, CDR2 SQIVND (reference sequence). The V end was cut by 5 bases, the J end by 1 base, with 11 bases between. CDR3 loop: CASSLGSHNYGYTF. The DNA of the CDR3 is TGTGCCAGTAGTTTGGGCAGTCATAACTATGGCTACACCTTC.

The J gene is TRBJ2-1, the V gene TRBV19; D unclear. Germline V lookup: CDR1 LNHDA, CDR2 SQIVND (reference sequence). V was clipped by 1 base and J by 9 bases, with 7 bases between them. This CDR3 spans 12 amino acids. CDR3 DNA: TGTGCCAGTAGTATAGCAACCAGTGAGCAGTTCTTC. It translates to CASSIATSEQFF. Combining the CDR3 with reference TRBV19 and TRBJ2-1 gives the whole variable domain DGGITQSPKYLFRKEGQNVTLSCEQNLNHDAMYWYRQDPGQGLRLIYYSQIVNDFQKGDIAEGYSVSREKKESFPLTVTSAQKNPTAFYLCASSIATSEQFFGPGTRLTVL.

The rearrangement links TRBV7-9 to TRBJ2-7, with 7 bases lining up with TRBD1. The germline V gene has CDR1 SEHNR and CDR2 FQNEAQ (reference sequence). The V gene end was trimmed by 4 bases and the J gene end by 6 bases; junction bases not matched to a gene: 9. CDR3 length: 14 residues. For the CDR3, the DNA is TGTGCCAGCAGCTCGGGACAGTACAATGTCGAGCAGTACTTC. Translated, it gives CASSSGQYNVEQYF.

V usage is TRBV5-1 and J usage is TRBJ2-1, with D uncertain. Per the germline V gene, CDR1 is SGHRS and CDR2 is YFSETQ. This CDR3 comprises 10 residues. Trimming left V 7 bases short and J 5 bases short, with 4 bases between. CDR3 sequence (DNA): TGCGCCAGCGGCCACAATGAGCAGTTCTTC. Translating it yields CASGHNEQFF.

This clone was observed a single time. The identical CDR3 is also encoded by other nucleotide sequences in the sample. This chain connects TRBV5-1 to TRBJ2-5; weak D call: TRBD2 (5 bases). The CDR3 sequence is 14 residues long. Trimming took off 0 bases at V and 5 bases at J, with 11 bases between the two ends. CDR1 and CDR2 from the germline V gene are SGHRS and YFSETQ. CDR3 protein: CASSLVLAGETQYF. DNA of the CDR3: TGCGCCAGCAGCTTGGTCCTAGCTGGCGAGACCCAGTACTTC.